This T cell receptor beta chain was found in a study of cytomegalovirus exposure and HLA in healthy donors. Broader study findings: Many donors shared some public TCRs, even though most TCR sequences were rare. A later analysis showed TCR association rates differing by HLA locus, peaking at DRB1 and lowest at HLA-C.

PCR employed 60 Vbeta and 13 Jbeta primers. TCRdb's table, derived via immunoSEQ multiplex PCR, lists solely in-frame clones and lacks some. The repertoire holds 150,000 or so clones, with roughly 80% as singletons. The CDR3 consists of 15 residues. Per the germline V gene, CDR1 is SQVTM and CDR2 is ANQGSEA. Deletions cut 1 base from V and 0 bases from J, with 13 bases between. Points on this clone: Its antigen is still unknown.

This chain uses TRBV29-1 with TRBJ2-7; D is unclear. The specimen was PBMCs. The receptor's source is a man aged 50 to 60 in good health and CMV-seropositive. The CDR3 bases are TGCAGCGTTGAAGGTAATTTGGCAGGCTCCTACGAGCAGTACTTC. Translating gives CSVEGNLAGSYEQYF.